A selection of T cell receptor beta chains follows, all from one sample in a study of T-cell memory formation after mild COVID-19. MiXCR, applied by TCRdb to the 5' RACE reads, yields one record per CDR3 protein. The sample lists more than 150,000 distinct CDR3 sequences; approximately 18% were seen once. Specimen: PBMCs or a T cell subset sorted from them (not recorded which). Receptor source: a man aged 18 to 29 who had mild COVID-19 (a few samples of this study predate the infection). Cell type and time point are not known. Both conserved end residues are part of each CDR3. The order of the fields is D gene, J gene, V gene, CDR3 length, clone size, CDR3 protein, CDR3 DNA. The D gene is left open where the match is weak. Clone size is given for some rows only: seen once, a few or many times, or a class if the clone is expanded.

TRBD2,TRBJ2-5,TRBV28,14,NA,CASSLAGGFETQYF,TGTGCCAGCAGTTTAGCGGGGGGGTTCGAGACCCAGTACTTC
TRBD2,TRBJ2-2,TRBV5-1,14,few,CASKGDYGIGELFF,TGCGCCAGCAAAGGGGACTACGGGATCGGGGAGCTGTTTTTT
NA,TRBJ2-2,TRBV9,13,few,CASSVVHAGELFF,TGTGCCAGCAGCGTAGTTCATGCCGGGGAGCTGTTTTTT
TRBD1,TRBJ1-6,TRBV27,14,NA,CASRNTGDNSPLHF,TGTGCCAGCAGAAATACAGGGGATAATTCACCCCTCCACTTT
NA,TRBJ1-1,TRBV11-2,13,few,CASSWYLNTEAFF,TGTGCCAGCAGCTGGTACTTGAACACTGAAGCTTTCTTT
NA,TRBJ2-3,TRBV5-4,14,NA,CASSLIRGPDTQYF,TGTGCCAGCAGCTTGATTCGGGGTCCAGATACGCAGTATTTT
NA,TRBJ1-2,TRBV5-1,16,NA,CASSIGDYSSQQGYTF,TGCGCCAGCAGCATAGGCGACTATTCTTCCCAGCAGGGCTACACCTTC
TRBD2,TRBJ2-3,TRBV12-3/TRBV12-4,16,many,CASSLSSGGPSGTQYF,TGTGCCAGCAGTTTGTCTAGCGGGGGACCAAGCGGTACGCAGTATTTT
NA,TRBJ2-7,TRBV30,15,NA,CALRPRDTDRYEQYF,TGTGCCTTGAGACCCCGAGACACCGATCGATACGAGCAGTACTTC
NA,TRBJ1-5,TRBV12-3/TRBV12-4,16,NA,CASSLARDYSNQPQHF,TGTGCCAGCAGTTTAGCGCGGGATTATAGCAATCAGCCCCAGCATTTT
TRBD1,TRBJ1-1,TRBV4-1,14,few,CASSPPGTGVRAFF,TGCGCCAGCAGCCCCCCCGGGACAGGGGTGCGAGCTTTCTTT
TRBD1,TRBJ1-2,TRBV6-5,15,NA,CASSSRQGMVYGYTF,TGTGCCAGCAGCTCAAGACAGGGGATGGTTTATGGCTACACCTTC
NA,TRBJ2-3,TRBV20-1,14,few,CSARDLRYTDTQYF,TGCAGTGCTAGAGATCTTCGATACACAGATACGCAGTATTTT
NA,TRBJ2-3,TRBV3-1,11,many,CASSLSDTQYF,TGTGCCAGCAGCCTGTCGGATACGCAGTATTTT
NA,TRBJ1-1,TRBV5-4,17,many,CASSQSYQRASDTEAFF,TGTGCCAGCAGCCAGAGCTACCAAAGGGCTTCGGACACTGAAGCTTTCTTT
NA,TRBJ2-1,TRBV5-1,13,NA,CASSFRGGNEQFF,TGCGCCAGCAGCTTCCGGGGAGGCAATGAGCAGTTCTTC
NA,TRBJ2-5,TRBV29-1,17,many,CSVELQGGLVMEETQYF,TGCAGCGTTGAACTCCAGGGGGGACTAGTCATGGAAGAGACCCAGTACTTC
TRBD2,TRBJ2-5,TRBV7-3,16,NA,CASSLKLAGHQETQYF,TGTGCCAGCAGCTTAAAACTAGCGGGGCACCAAGAGACCCAGTACTTC
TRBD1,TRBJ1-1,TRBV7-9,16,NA,CASSLDRGRGDSEAFF,TGTGCCAGCAGCTTAGACCGCGGCAGGGGGGACTCGGAAGCTTTCTTT
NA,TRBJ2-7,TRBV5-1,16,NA,CASSWGGSSVSYEQYF,TGCGCCAGCAGCTGGGGAGGTAGTAGCGTCTCCTACGAGCAGTACTTC
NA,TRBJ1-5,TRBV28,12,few,CASSFTGQPQHF,TGTGCCAGCAGTTTTACTGGTCAGCCCCAGCATTTT
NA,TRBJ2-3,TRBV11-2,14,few,CASSRRASTDTQYF,TGTGCCAGCAGCAGGCGGGCTAGCACAGATACGCAGTATTTT
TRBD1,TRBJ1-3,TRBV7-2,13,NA,CASSRDRLNTIYF,TGTGCCAGCAGCCGGGACAGGTTGAACACCATATATTTT
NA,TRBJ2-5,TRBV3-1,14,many,CASSPGEGLETQYF,TGTGCCAGCAGTCCGGGAGAAGGGTTAGAGACCCAGTACTTC
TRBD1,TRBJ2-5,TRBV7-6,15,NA,CASSFGTGNQETQYF,TGTGCCAGCAGCTTTGGGACAGGGAACCAAGAGACCCAGTACTTC
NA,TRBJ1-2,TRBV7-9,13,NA,CARSSTGFDCYTF,TGTGCCAGGAGCTCGACAGGTTTTGATTGCTACACCTTC
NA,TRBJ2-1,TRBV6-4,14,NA,CASSRTGGGDEQFF,TGTGCCAGCAGCCGGACAGGTGGGGGGGATGAGCAGTTCTTC
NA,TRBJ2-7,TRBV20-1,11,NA,CSVLLASEQYF,TGCAGTGTCCTCTTAGCTTCCGAGCAGTACTTC
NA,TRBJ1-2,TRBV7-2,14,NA,CASSYRDSSYGYTF,TGTGCCAGCAGTTACCGGGACTCCTCCTATGGCTACACCTTC
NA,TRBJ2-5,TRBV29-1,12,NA,CSVAGVQETQYF,TGCAGCGTTGCAGGGGTCCAAGAGACCCAGTACTTC
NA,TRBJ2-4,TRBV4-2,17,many,CASSPTYSGDGVNIQYF,TGTGCCAGCAGCCCCACGTACTCAGGGGATGGAGTAAACATTCAGTACTTC
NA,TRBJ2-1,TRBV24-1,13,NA,CATSDSSYNEQFF,TGTGCCACCAGTGATTCTTCCTACAATGAGCAGTTCTTC
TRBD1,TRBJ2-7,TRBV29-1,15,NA,CSVDWAGTGTYEQYF,TGCAGCGTTGATTGGGCCGGGACAGGGACCTACGAGCAGTACTTC
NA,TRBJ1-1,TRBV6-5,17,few,CASSYSTVPGMNTEAFF,TGTGCCAGCAGTTACTCGACAGTACCTGGTATGAACACTGAAGCTTTCTTT
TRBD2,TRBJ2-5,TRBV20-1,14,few,CSALIPLATETQYF,TGCAGTGCTCTAATTCCACTAGCGACGGAGACCCAGTACTTC
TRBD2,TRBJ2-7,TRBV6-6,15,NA,CASSYIQRGAYEQYF,TGTGCCAGCAGTTACATTCAGCGGGGGGCCTACGAGCAGTACTTC
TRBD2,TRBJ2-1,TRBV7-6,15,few,CASSPAGLAANEQFF,TGTGCCAGCAGCCCAGCGGGACTAGCGGCAAATGAGCAGTTCTTC
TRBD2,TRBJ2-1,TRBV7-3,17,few,CASSPRGGLAEYNEQFF,TGTGCCAGCAGCCCACGGGGTGGGCTAGCGGAATACAATGAGCAGTTCTTC
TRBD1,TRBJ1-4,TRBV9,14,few,CASSVEGANEKLFF,TGTGCCAGCAGCGTAGAGGGGGCGAATGAAAAACTGTTTTTT
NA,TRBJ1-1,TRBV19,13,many,CATKDRQNTEAFF,TGTGCCACCAAGGACAGACAGAACACTGAAGCTTTCTTT
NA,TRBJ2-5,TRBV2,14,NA,CASRSSQGRETQYF,TGTGCCAGCAGGTCCTCACAGGGCCGAGAGACCCAGTACTTC
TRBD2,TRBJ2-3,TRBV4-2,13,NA,CASSQDTGGTQYF,TGTGCCAGCAGCCAAGATACCGGGGGGACGCAGTATTTT
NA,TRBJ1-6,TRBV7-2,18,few,CASSLEWLTVSYNSPLHF,TGTGCCAGCAGCTTAGAGTGGTTGACAGTTTCCTATAATTCACCCCTCCACTTT
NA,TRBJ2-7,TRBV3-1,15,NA,CASSRVGTLSYEQYF,TGTGCCAGCAGCCGGGTTGGGACACTTTCCTACGAGCAGTACTTC
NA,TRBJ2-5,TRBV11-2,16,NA,CASSPWTGRLQETQYF,TGTGCCAGCAGCCCCTGGACCGGCCGGCTCCAAGAGACCCAGTACTTC
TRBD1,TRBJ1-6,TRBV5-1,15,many,CASSLDRGDNSPLHF,TGCGCCAGCAGCTTGGACAGGGGCGATAATTCACCCCTCCACTTT